One and the same sample provided the 31 T cell receptor beta chains below, sequenced in a study of T cells in women clearing cervical HPV infection. Profiling relied on immunoSEQ multiplex PCR, and the TCRdb table lists in-frame clones only, not all of them. The table gives fewer than 50,000 clones; the top ten clones make up 7% to 8.5% of it. Sequencing was performed on blood buffy coat. The receptors derive from a woman aged 18 to 75 with a cervical HPV16 infection that either progressed to CIN3+ or cleared (not recorded which).

The sequenced part of the CDR3 DNA is TGCAGTGCCCCGACAGGGATACGTTCCGGTGGC. Translated: CSAPTGIRSGG. The entire CDR3 reads CSAPTGIRSGGYTF. The rearrangement links TRBV20-1 to TRBJ1-2; 7 bases fit TRBD1. The read comes to an end 3 residues before the CDR3 does, leaving the germline J gene to fill in the end. V was clipped by 6 bases and J by 7 bases; unmatched bases: 14. CDR3 length equals 14 residues. Germline CDR1 is DFQATT and CDR2 is SNEGSKA (reference sequence).

Worth noting for this clone: The CDR3 end is not reached by the read, which stops 3 residues before it; the germline J gene fills it in. The V call is TRBV2, the J call TRBJ2-7, with TRBD1 matching over 10 bases. CDR1 and CDR2 from the germline V gene are SNHLY and FYNNEI. J lost 4 bases, V lost 0 bases, and 3 bases had no gene match. This CDR3 spans 15 amino acids. The CDR3: CASSEAPGQGYEQYF. CDR3 bases read: TGTGCCAGCAGTGAAGCACCGGGACAGGGGTACGAG.

As to this clone: Read data end 3 residues before the CDR3 end; the end is taken from the germline J gene. The V and J genes are TRBV7-9 and TRBJ2-1, with 8 positions matching TRBD2. The CDR3 contains 15 residues. Trimming removed 8 bases from V and 5 bases from J; junction bases left unmatched: 11. Germline CDR1 is SEHNR and CDR2 is FQNEAQ (reference sequence). The CDR3 DNA, read in part, is TGTGCCAGCCCCCCCCGCTCGGGGGGGGACAATGAG. Protein: CASPPRSGGDNE. From start to end, the CDR3 is CASPPRSGGDNEQFF.

About this clone itself: The read comes to an end 3 residues before the CDR3 does, leaving the germline J gene to fill in the end. This chain connects TRBV6-1 to TRBJ1-2; TRBD1 is a possible D gene (5 bases). Trimming pared 0 bases from V and 2 bases from J, leaving 7 bases between. Per the germline V gene, CDR1 is MNHNS and CDR2 is SASEGT. The CDR3 is 14 amino acids. The CDR3 bases that were read are TGTGCCAGCAGTGAAGCGTGGACAAACTATGGC. Translation: CASSEAWTNYG. The whole CDR3 sequence is CASSEAWTNYGYTF.

Details on this clone: With the read ending 3 residues before the CDR3 end, the germline J gene is used to fill in that end. J is TRBJ2-1 and V is TRBV5-4, with D possibly matching TRBD2 (6 bases). The CDR3 spans 16 residues. Looked up from germline, CDR1 is SGHNT and CDR2 is YYREEE (reference sequence). V lost 2 bases and J lost 9, with 21 bases in between. CDR3 bases read: TGTGCCAGCAGCTTAATGGCTAGCGCCCAGACGGGTGAG. Residues: CASSLMASAQTGE. The whole CDR3 protein reads CASSLMASAQTGEQFF.

A word on this clone: With the read ending 3 residues before the CDR3 end, the germline J gene is used to fill in that end. V is TRBV30 and J is TRBJ2-5; D not resolved. The CDR3 contains 11 residues. Germline CDR1 reads GTSNPN; CDR2 reads SVGIG (reference sequence). The V and J ends lost 8 bases and 0 bases respectively, with 7 bases between them. The CDR3 bases that were read are TGTGCCGGTCGGGACCAAGAGACC. Its protein is CAGRDQET. The CDR3, in full, reads CAGRDQETQYF.

Comment on this clone: The read comes to an end 3 residues before the CDR3 does, leaving the germline J gene to fill in the end. This chain links TRBV20-1 with TRBJ1-1, with a possible D match to TRBD1 (6 bases). The V end lost 0 bases, the J end lost 1 base, and 9 bases lay between the germline ends. The CDR3 has 14 residues. Germline V gives CDR1 DFQATT, CDR2 SNEGSKA (reference sequence). The DNA read from the CDR3 is TGCAGTGCTAGAGAATGGACAGAGAACACTGAA. This sequence encodes CSAREWTENTE. The full CDR3 is CSAREWTENTEAFF.

Concerning this clone itself: From the germline J gene comes the end of the CDR3, since the read stops 3 residues before it. This chain links TRBV4-1 with TRBJ1-2; 12 nucleotides line up with TRBD1. V was clipped by 2 bases and J by 2 bases; unmatched bases: 9. From germline, CDR1 is MGHRA and CDR2 YSYEKL. The CDR3 is 18 residues long. CDR3 DNA, as far as it was read: TGCGCCAGCAGCCAACATTTTGGGACAGGGGGCGTCAACTATGGC. The encoded protein is CASSQHFGTGGVNYG. The whole CDR3 protein reads CASSQHFGTGGVNYGYTF.

Incomplete CDR3 DNA: TGTGCCAGCAGCTTAGCGACAGGGGGCTTTGGC. Encoded protein: CASSLATGGFG. The full CDR3 protein is CASSLATGGFGYTF. The chain combines TRBV7-2 with TRBJ1-2, with 10 bases that match TRBD1. The read comes to an end 3 residues before the CDR3 does, leaving the germline J gene to fill in the end. Trimming cost V 0 bases and J 7 bases; bases outside gene matches: 2. Germline values: CDR1 SGHTA, CDR2 FQGNSA. The CDR3 contains 14 residues.

A word on this clone: The sequenced fragment ends 3 residues before the CDR3 boundary, so the rest is inferred from the germline J gene. The chain employs TRBV5-1 and TRBJ2-5; possibly TRBD2 for D (7 bases). Germline-derived CDR1 and CDR2 are SGHRS and YFSETQ. This CDR3 has 16 amino acids. V dropped 6 bases and J dropped 4 bases, with 22 bases sitting between them. CDR3 protein: CASTPGRGGATETQYF. The sequenced CDR3 bases are TGCGCCAGCACCCCTGGTAGGGGGGGGGCCACAGAGACC.

A word on this clone: The read stops 3 residues short of the end of the CDR3; the missing end is completed from the germline J gene. This chain joins TRBV5-6 and TRBJ1-1, with D possibly being TRBD1 (5 bases). Germline CDR1 reads SGHDT; CDR2 reads YYEEEE. This CDR3 contains 13 residues. Trimming removed 5 bases at V and 3 bases at J, with 11 bases between. The covered CDR3 bases are TGTGCCAGCAGATCTAGGGGTGACACTGAA. This gives the protein CASRSRGDTE. The full CDR3 protein is CASRSRGDTEAFF. Filled out from reference TRBV5-6 and TRBJ1-1, the complete variable domain reads DAGVTQSPTHLIKTRGQQVTLRCSPKSGHDTVSWYQQALGQGPQFIFQYYEEEERQRGNFPDRFSGHQFPNYSSELNVNALLLGDSALYLCASRSRGDTEAFFGQGTRLTVV.

In regard to this clone: The read terminates 3 residues before the CDR3 end, so the remaining end is supplied by the germline J gene. The V call is TRBV7-6, the J call TRBJ2-7; D may be TRBD2 (6 bases). Germline V gene data show CDR1 as SGHVS and CDR2 as FNYEAQ. V was pared by 11 bases and J by 2 bases, with 19 bases between. The CDR3 extends over 14 amino acids. The part of the CDR3 DNA that was read is TGTGCCTTCAGCGCTGGGGACTGGGCCTACGAG. Translation: CAFSAGDWAYE. The full CDR3 protein reads CAFSAGDWAYEQYF.

With regard to this clone: The CDR3 is cut off 3 residues early in the read; its end comes from the germline J gene. This chain joins TRBV20-1 and TRBJ1-4; D might be TRBD1 (6 bases). Trimming cost V 0 bases and J 10 bases, with 21 bases left between them. The CDR3 totals 16 residues. Germline V gene lookup returns CDR1 DFQATT and CDR2 SNEGSKA (reference sequence). The CDR3 bases that were read are TGCAGTGCTAGAGATCAAGGGGGGGAGGGCCGAGGAAAA. It encodes CSARDQGGEGRGK. The complete CDR3 reads CSARDQGGEGRGKLFF.

CDR3 residues: CASSVGTANYEQYF. The sequenced part of the CDR3 DNA is TGTGCCAGTAGTGTAGGGACAGCCAACTACGAG. The chain has TRBV19 and TRBJ2-7; 7 positions agree with TRBD1. The read stops 3 residues short of the end of the CDR3; the missing end is completed from the germline J gene. J gave up 3 bases and V 5 bases, and 7 bases lay outside the gene matches. Per germline, CDR1 LNHDA and CDR2 SQIVND (reference sequence). This CDR3 spans 14 amino acids.

To note about this clone: The read gets to within 3 residues of the CDR3 end, and the germline J gene fills in the rest. The chain links TRBV20-1 to TRBJ1-1; TRBD1 matches 8 bases. Germline V CDR1 and CDR2: DFQATT, SNEGSKA (reference sequence). J was trimmed by 5 bases and V by 5 bases; bases with no gene match: 7. The CDR3 consists of 13 residues. CDR3 DNA, as far as it was read: TGCAGTGCTCTCCAGGGGGCGAGGACTGAA. It specifies CSALQGARTE. The entire CDR3 protein reads CSALQGARTEAFF.

Notes on this clone: The read gets to within 3 residues of the CDR3 end, and the germline J gene fills in the rest. The chain employs TRBV7-9 and TRBJ2-1, with D possibly matching TRBD1 (6 bases). Trimming shortened V by 5 bases and J by 8 bases, and 16 bases separated the two germline ends. The CDR3 runs to 14 residues. Germline assignment: CDR1 SEHNR and CDR2 FQNEAQ (reference sequence). The covered CDR3 bases are TGTGCCAGCAGCACCTCCTTCACAGGGCATGAG. Its translation: CASSTSFTGHE. The entire CDR3 is CASSTSFTGHEQFF.

As concerns this clone: Read sequence stops 3 residues before the CDR3 end, and the germline J gene provides the missing end. The rearrangement joins TRBV20-1 to TRBJ2-1, with 11 positions matching TRBD2. V dropped 0 bases and J dropped 6; count of bases not matched to a gene: 13. This CDR3 contains 18 residues. Per germline, CDR1 DFQATT and CDR2 SNEGSKA (reference sequence). The CDR3 bases that were read are TGCAGTGCTAGAGATCTGGATAGCGGGAGGGGAAATCTCAATGAG. It yields the protein CSARDLDSGRGNLNE. The whole CDR3 sequence is CSARDLDSGRGNLNEQFF.

Concerning this clone: From the germline J gene comes the end of the CDR3, since the read stops 3 residues before it. This chain connects TRBV20-1 to TRBJ1-6; 9 nucleotides agree with TRBD1. This CDR3 is built from 15 residues. Germline CDR1 is DFQATT and CDR2 is SNEGSKA (reference sequence). Incomplete CDR3 DNA: TGCAGTGCTCCATTACAGGGGGCATCGAGTGGAACC. It encodes CSAPLQGASSGT. The full CDR3 protein reads CSAPLQGASSGTLHF.

As regards this clone: The read ends 3 residues shy of where the CDR3 ends; the end is completed using the germline J gene. This chain links TRBV20-1 with TRBJ1-1; 7 bases map to TRBD1. The CDR3 spans 15 residues. Per the germline V gene, CDR1 is DFQATT and CDR2 is SNEGSKA (reference sequence). V lost 0 bases, J lost 6 bases, and 10 bases stayed unmatched. The CDR3 spells CSAREGGTGAPEAFF. CDR3 DNA, as far as it was read: TGCAGTGCTAGAGAGGGGGGCACAGGGGCCCCTGAA.

A note on this clone: Read sequence stops 3 residues before the CDR3 end, and the germline J gene provides the missing end. The chain combines TRBV12-3 or TRBV12-4 with TRBJ2-3; possibly TRBD1 for D (6 bases). V gave up 6 bases and J gave up 2 bases, with 18 bases separating them. CDR3 length: 16 amino acids. CDR3 bases read: TGTGCCAGCAGCCCCGAAGGGGGACCGTCCACAGATACG. Its protein product is CASSPEGGPSTDT. The full CDR3 is CASSPEGGPSTDTQYF.

As concerns this clone: Sequencing ends 3 residues short of the CDR3 end; the germline J gene provides the rest. This rearrangement joins TRBV20-1 to TRBJ2-1; 11 positions agree with TRBD2. Germline CDR1 reads DFQATT; CDR2 reads SNEGSKA (reference sequence). With 6 bases clipped from V and 6 bases from J, the junction kept 7 bases outside the gene matches. The CDR3 is 14 amino acids. The DNA read from the CDR3 is TGCAGTGCCGACCTAGCGGGAGGTTTCAATGAG. It is translated as CSADLAGGFNE. The full CDR3 protein reads CSADLAGGFNEQFF.

Concerning this clone: The read terminates 3 residues before the CDR3 end, so the remaining end is supplied by the germline J gene. The chain combines TRBV10-1 with TRBJ2-1; 10 nucleotides align to TRBD2. V shed 7 bases, J shed 0 bases, and the junction held 3 bases outside the gene matches. The CDR3 sequence is 15 residues long. Germline lookup yields CDR1 WNHNN and CDR2 SYGVQD (reference sequence). CDR3 in amino acids: CASMASGSSYNEQFF. The covered CDR3 bases are TGCGCCAGCATGGCTAGCGGGAGCTCCTACAATGAG.

Comments on this clone: The read halts 3 residues ahead of the CDR3 end, with the missing end drawn from the germline J gene. The J gene is TRBJ1-5, the V gene TRBV19; possible D gene TRBD1, 5 bases. This CDR3 has 16 residues. Germline CDR1 LNHDA, CDR2 SQIVND (reference sequence). The V end lost 4 bases, the J end lost 2 bases, and 15 bases lay between the germline ends. CDR3 bases read: TGTGCCAGTAGTAGAGCAGCAGGGAAGGGCAATCAGCCC. Its protein is CASSRAAGKGNQP. The whole CDR3 sequence reads CASSRAAGKGNQPQHF.

In the case of this clone: The CDR3 end is not reached by the read, which stops 3 residues before it; the germline J gene fills it in. The chain recombines TRBV13 with TRBJ2-1, with D unclear. Trimming removed 5 bases from V and 4 bases from J, with 6 bases in between. This CDR3 is built from 12 residues. CDR1 is PRHDT and CDR2 is FYEKMQ in the germline V gene (reference sequence). CDR3 bases read: TGTGCCAGCAGCCACACGTACAATGAG. This encodes CASSHTYNE. The whole CDR3 region reads CASSHTYNEQFF. Using reference TRBV13 and TRBJ2-1 for the parts outside the CDR3, the full variable domain is AAGVIQSPRHLIKEKRETATLKCYPIPRHDTVYWYQQGPGQDPQFLISFYEKMQSDKGSIPDRFSAQQFSDYHSELNMSSLELGDSALYFCASSHTYNEQFFGPGTRLTVL.

Details on this clone: From the germline J gene comes the end of the CDR3, since the read stops 3 residues before it. This chain connects TRBV6-2 or TRBV6-3 to TRBJ2-7; D remains ambiguous. The germline CDR1 and CDR2 sequences are MNHEY and SVGEGT. The ends were cut back, 6 bases at V and 6 bases at J, with 12 bases in the middle. This CDR3 contains 12 residues. The covered CDR3 bases are TGTGCCAGCAGCCGTTCACGGGTCGAG. This gives the protein CASSRSRVE. The full CDR3 is CASSRSRVEQYF.

About this clone itself: Sequencing ends 3 residues short of the CDR3 end; the germline J gene provides the rest. The chain recombines TRBV7-6 with TRBJ2-3; 12 nucleotides align to TRBD1. CDR3 size: 17 residues. In germline, CDR1 is SGHVS, CDR2 FNYEAQ. Trimming cost V 5 bases and J 5 bases; bases outside gene matches: 11. The CDR3 loop is CASSLGTGGAGRDTQYF. The CDR3 DNA, read in part, is TGTGCCAGCAGCCTCGGGACAGGGGGCGCCGGAAGAGATACG.

Note on this clone: The CDR3 end falls 3 residues outside the read, so it is completed with the germline J gene. The chain has TRBV30 and TRBJ1-3, with no clear D. The CDR3 runs 15 residues. The germline V gene has CDR1 GTSNPN and CDR2 SVGIG (reference sequence). V was pared by 3 bases and J by 0 bases, with 12 bases between. CDR3 DNA, as far as it was read: TGTGCCTGGAGGGCCGACTCAAGCTCTGGAAACACC. This encodes CAWRADSSSGNT. The full-length CDR3 reads as CAWRADSSSGNTIYF.

Concerning this clone: Read sequence stops 3 residues before the CDR3 end, and the germline J gene provides the missing end. This chain uses TRBV11-2 with TRBJ2-1; TRBD1 is a possible D gene (5 bases). The CDR3 has 14 amino acids. V lost 4 bases, J lost 5 bases, and 12 bases lay in between. Germline values: CDR1 SGHAT, CDR2 FQNNGV. The CDR3 sequence is CASSSARGHNEQFF. The sequenced CDR3 bases are TGTGCCAGCAGCTCAGCTAGGGGTCACAATGAG.

About this clone itself: The sequence runs out 3 residues before the end of the CDR3; the remainder is reconstructed from the germline J gene. The same CDR3 can be traced to other DNA sequences in this sample. The chain joins TRBV28 to TRBJ2-7, with TRBD1 identical over 7 bases. The CDR3 is 14 residues long. Trimming removed 4 bases from V and 3 bases from J; junction bases left unmatched: 6. In germline, CDR1 is MDHEN, CDR2 SYDVKM. The CDR3 DNA, read in part, is TGTGCCAGCAGTTCTGGGGACAGACACTACGAG. Encoded protein: CASSSGDRHYE. From start to end, the CDR3 is CASSSGDRHYEQYF.

Points on this clone: The read finishes 3 residues shy of the CDR3 end, and the germline J gene is used to complete it. V gene TRBV5-4 combines with J gene TRBJ2-7, with D possibly matching TRBD1 (5 bases). Germline CDR1 reads SGHNT; CDR2 reads YYREEE (reference sequence). The CDR3 is made up of 13 amino acids. V dropped 4 bases and J dropped 0 bases, with 8 bases sitting between them. Partial CDR3 DNA: TGTGCCAGCAGCAAGGACACCTCCTACGAG. The encoded protein is CASSKDTSYE. The full CDR3 protein is CASSKDTSYEQYF.

A word on this clone: The read finishes 3 residues shy of the CDR3 end, and the germline J gene is used to complete it. The chain joins TRBV5-5 to TRBJ1-5; D is possibly TRBD1 (5 bases). CDR1 is SGHKS and CDR2 is YYEKEE in the germline V gene (reference sequence). The CDR3 contains 15 residues. The germline V and J ends were trimmed by 5 bases and 0 bases, with 12 bases remaining between them. The CDR3 sequence: CASSIEGYSNQPQHF. The sequenced CDR3 bases are TGTGCCAGCAGTATAGAGGGGTATAGCAATCAGCCC.